This TCR beta chain was profiled in a study of blood T cell repertoires in COVID-19. Background on the study: From the United States, Italy and Spain came samples of acute and convalescent COVID-19.

CDR1 is LNHDA, CDR2 SQIVND, per germline (reference sequence). This CDR3 has 16 residues. In the authors' workflow: Estimation of nucleated cell counts was performed using reference gene primer amplification. Generated by immunoSEQ multiplex PCR, the TCRdb table keeps only in-frame clones and is missing some. V, J and clone size are taken as reported in that table, and D and trimming were inferred from the DNA itself. The sample consists of 110,000 to 150,000 clones, around 86% of them appearing once. The TCR sequence derives from a human donor in a cohort sampled during active COVID-19. Sequencing was done on a sample of peripheral blood. The chain links TRBV19 to TRBJ2-2, with 7 bases aligning to TRBD2. This chain's CDR3 is CASTGRGRANTGELFF. The CDR3 DNA reads as TGTGCTTCCACGGGGAGGGGACGAGCGAACACCGGGGAGCTGTTTTTT.